The source of this T cell receptor beta chain is a study of blood T cell repertoires in COVID-19. In the study overall: Collection of acute and convalescent COVID-19 samples took place in the United States, Italy and Spain. PBMCs, B-cell-depleted T cells, or T cells provided the cDNA or gDNA that made up the material.

Original data processing: Amplification with reference gene primers provided the estimates of nucleated cell counts. Measured with immunoSEQ multiplex PCR; TCRdb has only the in-frame clones, and not every one. V and J calls and clone size are given by that table; D and trimming were obtained from the DNA. The sample carries 250,000 to 300,000 clones, about 70% recorded once. This CDR3 is built from 13 residues. The germline gives CDR1 SEHNR, CDR2 FQNEAQ (reference sequence). Trimming pared 5 bases from V and 8 bases from J, leaving 16 bases between. J is TRBJ2-7 and V is TRBV7-9, with D possibly TRBD1 on 6 matching bases. The TCR originated in a woman over 75 with acute or convalescent COVID-19. Sequencing was done on a sample of peripheral blood. The CDR3 loop reads CASSKQQGTKQYF. CDR3 sequence (DNA): TGTGCCAGCAGCAAGCAACAGGGTACCAAGCAGTACTTC.